The 3 T cell receptor beta chains reported below all come from one sample, sequenced in a study of PD-1 blockade in classical Hodgkin lymphoma. Time point of the sample: cycle 4 day 1 (C4D1), after 5 to 7 weeks of nivolumab. All patients experienced relapse after autologous stem cell transplantation, and brentuximab vedotin exposure was variable. The CD4+ T cells used were purified from thawed PBMCs through magnetic negative selection. Repertoires were generated with immunoSEQ multiplex PCR, while TCRdb's copy carries only in-frame clones and drops some. The data show 15,000 to 20,000 clones, with less than 85% seen just once and about 2.6% held by the top ten. Source: CD4+ T cells from blood, taken before the fourth cycle of nivolumab. The receptors here all came from a human donor with classical Hodgkin lymphoma.

This clone showed up just a few times. The V and J genes are TRBV6-1 and TRBJ2-5, with D unclear. The V gene's germline CDR1 is MNHNS and CDR2 SASEGT. Between the trimmed V and J ends, which lost 4 bases and 5 bases, there was a span of 5 bases. This CDR3 comprises 11 residues. The CDR3 spells CASSVYETQYF. The CDR3 DNA is TGTGCCAGCAGTGTTTACGAGACCCAGTACTTC.

This clone showed up just once. The gene calls are TRBV28 and TRBJ2-3; D call uncertain. Deletions cut 6 bases from V and 4 bases from J, with 5 bases between. This CDR3 is built from 11 residues. CDR1 and CDR2 from the germline V gene are MDHEN and SYDVKM. The CDR3 protein is CASSLADTQYF. In DNA form, the CDR3 reads TGTGCCAGCAGCCTCGCAGATACGCAGTATTTT.

V and J are TRBV5-1 and TRBJ2-7, with D unresolved. Looked up from germline, CDR1 is SGHRS and CDR2 is YFSETQ. The CDR3 contains 14 residues. V was shortened by 4 bases and J by 6 bases, with 17 bases between the two germline ends. The CDR3 here is CASSLKTVRAEQYF. The CDR3 nucleotides read TGCGCCAGCAGCCTAAAGACCGTCCGGGCCGAGCAGTACTTC.